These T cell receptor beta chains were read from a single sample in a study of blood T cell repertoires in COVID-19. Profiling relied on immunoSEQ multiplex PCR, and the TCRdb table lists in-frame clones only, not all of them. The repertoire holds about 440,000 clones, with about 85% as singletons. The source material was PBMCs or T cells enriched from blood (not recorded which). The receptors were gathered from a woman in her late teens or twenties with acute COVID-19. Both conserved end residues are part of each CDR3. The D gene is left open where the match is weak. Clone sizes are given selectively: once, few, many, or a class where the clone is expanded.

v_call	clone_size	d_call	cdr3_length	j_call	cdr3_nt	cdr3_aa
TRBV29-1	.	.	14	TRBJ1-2	TGCAGCGTTGAGGACCCGGGACGTACAGGGGGCTACACCTTC	CSVEDPGRTGGYTF
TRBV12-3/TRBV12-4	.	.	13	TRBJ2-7	TGTGCCAGCAGTCCTGACTCTTCCTACGAGCAGTACTTC	CASSPDSSYEQYF
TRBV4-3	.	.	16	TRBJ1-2	TGCGCCAGCAGCCAAGATTGGGGCAGGGCGGACTATGGCTACACCTTC	CASSQDWGRADYGYTF
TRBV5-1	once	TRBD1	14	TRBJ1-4	TGCGCCAGCAGCTCAGGACAGGGGAGTGAAAAACTGTTTTTT	CASSSGQGSEKLFF
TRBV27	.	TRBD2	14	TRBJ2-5	TGTGCCAGCAGTTCAGGGACTAGCGTGGAGACCCAGTACTTC	CASSSGTSVETQYF
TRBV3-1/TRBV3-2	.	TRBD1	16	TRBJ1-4	TGTGCCAGCAGCCAAGAAGGGACAGCTTCTAATGAAAAACTGTTTTTT	CASSQEGTASNEKLFF
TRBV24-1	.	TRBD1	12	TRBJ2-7	TGTGCCACCGGACAGGGTACCCACGAGCAGTACTTC	CATGQGTHEQYF
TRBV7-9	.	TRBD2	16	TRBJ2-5	TGTGCCAGCAGCAGATCACTAGCGGGAGATGGAGAGACCCAGTACTTC	CASSRSLAGDGETQYF
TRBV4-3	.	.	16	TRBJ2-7	TGCGCCAGCAGCCAAGAGCGGGTGGGTCTTTCCTACGAGCAGTACTTC	CASSQERVGLSYEQYF
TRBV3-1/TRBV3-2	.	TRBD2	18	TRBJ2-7	TGTGCCAGCAGTCCGTTCATCCTAACTAGCGGAGGGGCCTACGAGCAGTACTTC	CASSPFILTSGGAYEQYF
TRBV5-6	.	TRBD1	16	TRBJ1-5	TGTGCCAGCAGCTCGCCTGCTAACAGGGGAGGTCAGCCCCAGCATTTT	CASSSPANRGGQPQHF
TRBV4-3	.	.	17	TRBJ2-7	TGCGCCAGCAGCCAAGATACTTTAAGTACCGGGAACTACGAGCAGTACTTC	CASSQDTLSTGNYEQYF
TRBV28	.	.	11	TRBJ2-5	TGTGCCAGCTACTCAGTAGGGGCCCAGTACTTC	CASYSVGAQYF
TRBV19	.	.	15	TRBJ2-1	TGTGCCAGTAGTCCCCGGGCTAGCGTATACAATGAGCAGTTCTTC	CASSPRASVYNEQFF
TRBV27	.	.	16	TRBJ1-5	TGTGCCAGCAGTTTATTCGGCAGGGTGATGAATCAGCCCCAGCATTTT	CASSLFGRVMNQPQHF
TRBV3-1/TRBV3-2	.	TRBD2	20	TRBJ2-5	TGTGCCAGCAGCACCGAACCGGGACTAGCGGGGGGGCCGGCATTTGAGACCCAGTACTTC	CASSTEPGLAGGPAFETQYF
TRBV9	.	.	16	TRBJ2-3	TGTGCCAGCAGCGTAGTTGGGATGGGGGGAGGAGATACGCAGTATTTT	CASSVVGMGGGDTQYF
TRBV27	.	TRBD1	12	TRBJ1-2	TGTGCCACCGGCCAGGGGGGTGTCGGCTACACCTTC	CATGQGGVGYTF
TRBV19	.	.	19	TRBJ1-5	TGTGCCAGTAGTATCACCCCGCAGGGAATCCCATATAGCAATCAGCCCCAGCATTTT	CASSITPQGIPYSNQPQHF
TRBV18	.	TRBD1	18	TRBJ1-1	TGTGCCAGCTCACTGTCCCGATCCCACAGGGGATCGAACACTGAAGCTTTCTTT	CASSLSRSHRGSNTEAFF
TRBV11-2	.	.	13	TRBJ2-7	TGTGCCAGCAGCCAAGAACTCTACTACGAGCAGTACTTC	CASSQELYYEQYF
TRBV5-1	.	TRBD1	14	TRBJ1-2	TGCGCCAGCAGCTTGGACTCAGGGGGAGATGGCTACACCTTC	CASSLDSGGDGYTF
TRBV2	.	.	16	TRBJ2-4	TGTGCCAGCAGTGATAACTGGACTTTGAGCAAAAACATTCAGTACTTC	CASSDNWTLSKNIQYF
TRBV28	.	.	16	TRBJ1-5	TGTGCCAGCAGTTTACAAGGGGGATATAGCAATCAGCCCCAGCATTTT	CASSLQGGYSNQPQHF
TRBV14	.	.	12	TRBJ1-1	TGTGCCAGCAGCCACCAGGGTACTGAAGCTTTCTTT	CASSHQGTEAFF
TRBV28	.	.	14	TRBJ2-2	TGTGCCAGCACCTTCGCCTCGGGATCCGGGGAGCTGTTTTTT	CASTFASGSGELFF
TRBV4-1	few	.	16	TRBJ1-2	TGCGCCAGCAGCCAAACCCAGGACATCTCTAACTATGGCTACACCTTC	CASSQTQDISNYGYTF
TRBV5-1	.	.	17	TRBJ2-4	TGCGCCAGCAGCCCGGAGGGGCTTACCCTAGCCAAAAACATTCAGTACTTC	CASSPEGLTLAKNIQYF
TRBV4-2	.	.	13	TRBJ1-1	TGTGCCAGCAGCAGGGAGGGAAGGACTGAAGCTTTCTTT	CASSREGRTEAFF
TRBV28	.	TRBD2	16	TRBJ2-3	TGTGCCAGCTCCCTGGGACTAGCGGGAGAAACAGATACGCAGTATTTT	CASSLGLAGETDTQYF
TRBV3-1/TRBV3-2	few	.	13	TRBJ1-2	TGTGCCAGCAGCCAAGAACGGAAGAGGGGCTACACCTTC	CASSQERKRGYTF
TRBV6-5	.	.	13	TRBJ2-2	TGTGCCAGTAACCAGGAGGCTACCGGGGAGCTGTTTTTT	CASNQEATGELFF
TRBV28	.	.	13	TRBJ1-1	TGTGCCAGCAGTCTTACCCGGAGCACTGAAGCTTTCTTT	CASSLTRSTEAFF
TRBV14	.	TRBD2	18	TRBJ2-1	TGTGCCAGCAGCCAAGCCACCTCAGGACTAGCACAAAAAAATGAGCAGTTCTTC	CASSQATSGLAQKNEQFF
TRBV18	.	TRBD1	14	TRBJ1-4	TGTGCCAGCTCACCTGAGGACAGGAATGAAAAACTGTTTTTT	CASSPEDRNEKLFF
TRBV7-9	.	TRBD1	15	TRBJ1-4	TGTGCCAGCAGCCCATCGGACAGGGGCAGGGAAAAACTGTTTTTT	CASSPSDRGREKLFF
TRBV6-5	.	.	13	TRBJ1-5	TGTGCCAGCAGTTACCACAGGGATCAGCCCCAGCATTTT	CASSYHRDQPQHF
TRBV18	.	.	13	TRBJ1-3	TGTGCCAGCTCACCATCCTCGGGAAACACCATATATTTT	CASSPSSGNTIYF
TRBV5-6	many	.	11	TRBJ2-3	TGTGCCAGCAGCTGGCAAGATACGCAGTATTTT	CASSWQDTQYF
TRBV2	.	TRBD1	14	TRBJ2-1	TGTGCCAGCAGGGTGGACAGGGGATACAATGAGCAGTTCTTC	CASRVDRGYNEQFF
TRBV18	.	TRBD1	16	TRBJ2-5	TGTGCCAGCTCACCACCAAAAGAACAGGGGACAGGGACCCAGTACTTC	CASSPPKEQGTGTQYF
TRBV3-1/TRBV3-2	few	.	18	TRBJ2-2	TGTGCCAGCAGCCAAGACGGCAGGGGAGTCTCGAGCACCGGGGAGCTGTTTTTT	CASSQDGRGVSSTGELFF
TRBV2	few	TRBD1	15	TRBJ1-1	TGTGCCCTAAGCCCCAGGGGGGTTTCGGACACTGAAGCTTTCTTT	CALSPRGVSDTEAFF
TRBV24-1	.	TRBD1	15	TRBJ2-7	TGTGCCACCAGTGATAGGGACAGTAAACCCTACGAGCAGTACTTC	CATSDRDSKPYEQYF
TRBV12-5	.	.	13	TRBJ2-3	TGTGCTAGTGGGCTGGACTATGCAGATACGCAGTATTTT	CASGLDYADTQYF
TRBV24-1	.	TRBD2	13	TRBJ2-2	TGTGCCACCGGGACTAGCGGCACCGGGGAGCTGTTTTTT	CATGTSGTGELFF
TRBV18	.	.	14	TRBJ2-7	TGTGCCAGCTCAGGGGGACTTAGAGACTACGAGCAGTACTTC	CASSGGLRDYEQYF
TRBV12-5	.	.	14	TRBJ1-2	TGTGCTAGTGGTACTGGACAGAATAACTATGGCTACACCTTC	CASGTGQNNYGYTF